This T cell receptor (beta chain) appears in the sequencing data of a study of cytomegalovirus exposure and HLA in healthy donors. Study results and caveats: Indistinguishable V segments such as TRBV6-2 and TRBV6-3 were excluded.

Germline loops: CDR1 MNHNS, CDR2 SASEGT. The CDR3 is 14 amino acids. After removal of 1 base from V and 5 bases from J, the junction contained 4 bases not matched to a gene. Points on this clone: The antigen remains undetermined.

The study ran its PCR with 60 Vbeta and 13 Jbeta primers. Some clones are missing from TCRdb's copy, which holds only in-frame ones; the method was immunoSEQ multiplex PCR. The sample contains about 110,000 clones, approximately 78% of which appear only once. Sequenced material: PBMCs. The chain employs TRBV6-1 and TRBJ1-1, with 7 bases that match TRBD1. The source is a woman aged 25 to 45 in good health and CMV-seronegative. CDR3 DNA: TGTGCCAGCAGTGAAGACAGGGGTCGGACTGAAGCTTTCTTT. Amino acid sequence: CASSEDRGRTEAFF.